This entry lists 2 T cell receptor beta chains sequenced from one sample in a study of T cells in Graves' hyperthyroidism and ophthalmopathy. The CDR3 regions of TCR beta were amplified from RNA transcripts. HTBI primers were employed in a first-round RT-PCR of the TCR CDR3. TCRdb analysed the multiplex PCR reads with MiXCR anew, one entry per CDR3 protein. The repertoire includes over 350,000 distinct CDR3 sequences, roughly 14% of them detected once, and approximately 13% sits in the top ten. The sequencing input was blood. These TCRs come from a man aged 18 to 30 with Graves' ophthalmopathy.

The chain is built from TRBV24-1 and TRBJ2-2; D is ambiguous. CDR3 length: 13 residues. V was trimmed by 4 bases and J by 4 bases, leaving 6 bases between them. In germline, CDR1 is KGHDR, CDR2 SFDVKD. The CDR3 sequence is CATSDPITGELFF. The CDR3, as DNA: TGTGCCACCAGTGACCCCATCACCGGGGAGCTGTTTTTT.

This clonotype has just a few counts. The chain has TRBV20-1 and TRBJ2-5; D perhaps matches TRBD1 (7 bases). Germline CDR1 reads DFQATT; CDR2 reads SNEGSKA (reference sequence). Trimming took off 6 bases at V and 5 bases at J, with 19 bases between the two ends. CDR3 length: 14 residues. The DNA of the CDR3 is TGCAGTGCGGGGGGAGGAGGGGGCAGTGAGACCCAGTACTTC. This codes for CSAGGGGGSETQYF.